One and the same sample provided the 18 T cell receptor beta chains below, sequenced in a study of shared clonotypes between healthy human individuals. CD45RO negativity and positive selection for CCR7 defined naive CD8 cells, a population that excluded terminally differentiated effector memory CD45RA+ cells. Sequencing used immunoSEQ multiplex PCR; TCRdb keeps in-frame clones, though not all of them. The sample includes 500,000 to 700,000 clones, 90% to 95% seen only once; the top ten take over 0.1%. The specimen was naive CD8+ T cells sorted from blood. The receptors come from a woman aged 25 to 45 in good health.

The chain carries TRBV2 and TRBJ1-4; D call uncertain. The germline CDR1 and CDR2 sequences are SNHLY and FYNNEI. Trimming cost V 6 bases and J 8 bases, with 16 bases left between them. CDR3 length equals 14 residues. CDR3 nucleotides: TGTGCCAGCAGCTCCGGAAGGGCTCCCGAAAAACTGTTTTTT. Its protein is CASSSGRAPEKLFF.

The chain joins TRBV25-1 to TRBJ1-5; no clear D. This CDR3 region has 13 residues. V lost 4 bases and J lost 4, with 8 bases in between. Looked up from germline, CDR1 is MGHDK and CDR2 is SYGVNS. CDR3 bases: TGTGCCAGCAGTGCACCGGGTAATCAGCCCCAGCATTTT. Its translation: CASSAPGNQPQHF. Combining the CDR3 with reference TRBV25-1 and TRBJ1-5 gives the whole variable domain EADIYQTPRYLVIGTGKKITLECSQTMGHDKMYWYQQDPGMELHLIHYSYGVNSTEKGDLSSESTVSRIRTEHFPLTLESARPSHTSQYLCASSAPGNQPQHFGDGTRLSIL.

This CDR3 reads CASSYFGQGSFWAQHF. The CDR3 nucleotides are TGTGCCAGCAGTTACTTTGGCCAGGGCTCCTTTTGGGCCCAGCATTTT. V and J are TRBV6-5 and TRBJ1-5, with D possibly being TRBD1 (5 bases). Trimming removed 1 base at V and 11 bases at J, with 21 bases between. This CDR3 has 16 residues. The germline gives CDR1 MNHEY, CDR2 SVGAGI.

A note on this clone: The sample holds other DNA sequences that translate to the same CDR3. The chain joins TRBV2 to TRBJ2-1, with D maybe TRBD1 (6 bases). Trimming took off 5 bases at V and 3 bases at J, with 11 bases between the two ends. The CDR3 loop spans 14 amino acids. CDR1 is SNHLY and CDR2 is FYNNEI in the germline V gene. DNA for the CDR3: TGTGCCAGCAGTTCCGGGACAAGCTACAATGAGCAGTTCTTC. It translates to CASSSGTSYNEQFF.

This clone was seen a few times. The chain has TRBV10-3 and TRBJ1-1; maybe TRBD1 (6 bases). Trimming left V 0 bases short and J 3 bases short, with 8 bases between. This CDR3 has 14 residues. Germline V gene lookup returns CDR1 ENHRY and CDR2 SYGVKD. CDR3 sequence reads: CAISESQGHTEAFF. The CDR3 region has the DNA TGTGCCATCAGTGAGTCGCAGGGGCACACTGAAGCTTTCTTT.

The chain is built from TRBV21-1 and TRBJ2-7; the table's D call TRBD1 went unverified against the DNA. TRBV21-1 is given as a pseudogene. This CDR3 region has 15 residues. This chain's CDR3 is CASSKGTDRDYEQYF. CDR3 nucleotides: TGTGCCAGCAGCAAAGGGACCGACAGGGACTACGAGCAGTACTTC.

This clone was counted only a few times. The CDR3 protein is CSAGTVPQHF. CDR3 bases: TGCAGTGCCGGGACAGTCCCCCAGCATTTT. The chain recombines TRBV20-1 with TRBJ1-5, with TRBD1 identical over 7 bases. The CDR3 is 10 residues long. Losses at the gene ends were 6 bases for V and 10 bases for J; bases not matched to a gene: 3. Germline V gives CDR1 DFQATT, CDR2 SNEGSKA (reference sequence).

This chain uses TRBV13 with TRBJ1-5; 10 nucleotides agree with TRBD1. The CDR3 contains 15 residues. Germline V gives CDR1 PRHDT, CDR2 FYEKMQ (reference sequence). V shed 3 bases, J shed 2 bases, and the junction held 1 base outside the gene matches. For the CDR3, the DNA is TGTGCCAGCAGCTTCGGGACAGGGGGCAATCAGCCCCAGCATTTT. Amino acids: CASSFGTGGNQPQHF.

The chain joins TRBV25-1 to TRBJ2-7; D ambiguous. V lost 7 bases, J lost 4 bases, and 11 bases lay in between. This CDR3 spans 12 amino acids. Germline V gene sequence: CDR1 MGHDK, CDR2 SYGVNS. This CDR3 reads CASMGKLYEQYF. CDR3 in DNA: TGTGCCAGCATGGGAAAGCTTTACGAGCAGTACTTC.

This chain connects TRBV6-5 to TRBJ1-1; TRBD1 aligns across 7 bases. J gave up 7 bases and V 6 bases, and 8 bases lay outside the gene matches. CDR1 is MNHEY and CDR2 is SVGAGI in the germline V gene. There are 13 residues in the CDR3. The CDR3 DNA follows: TGTGCCAGCAGCCGCGACAGGGCTGGTGAAGCTTTCTTT. This encodes CASSRDRAGEAFF.

The table lists this clone with a count of one. V is TRBV27 and J is TRBJ2-5; maybe TRBD2 (5 bases). The DNA end lines up better with TRBJ2-7; the J call may be wrong. Germline V lookup: CDR1 MNHEY, CDR2 SMNVEV (reference sequence). The CDR3 consists of 16 residues. The CDR3 here is CASSSLGLHSSYEQYF. For the CDR3, the DNA is TGTGCCAGCAGTTCCTTAGGACTTCACTCCTCCTACGAGCAGTACTTC.

The chain links TRBV6-1 to TRBJ2-3, with D tentatively TRBD2 (6 bases). This CDR3 spans 14 amino acids. Germline V lookup: CDR1 MNHNS, CDR2 SASEGT. The V gene lost 3 bases and the J gene lost 4 bases, with 11 bases spanning the gap. CDR3 loop: CASSERDRADTQYF. Written as DNA, the CDR3 is TGTGCCAGCAGTGAGCGGGATAGAGCAGATACGCAGTATTTT.

The chain carries TRBV9 and TRBJ2-7; D is undetermined. CDR1 and CDR2 from the germline V gene are SGDLS and YYNGEE. The CDR3 consists of 15 residues. Trimming removed 4 bases at V and 0 bases at J, with 14 bases between. The CDR3 loop reads CASSPSKWSSYEQYF. The CDR3 coding sequence is TGTGCCAGCAGCCCAAGTAAGTGGAGCTCCTACGAGCAGTACTTC.

The J gene is TRBJ2-1, the V gene TRBV28, with D perhaps matching TRBD1 (5 bases). Germline V gives CDR1 MDHEN, CDR2 SYDVKM. V dropped 8 bases and J dropped 3 bases, with 11 bases sitting between them. The CDR3 is 13 residues long. The CDR3 DNA reads TGTGCCAGCTACAGGTCAAACTACAATGAGCAGTTCTTC. It yields the protein CASYRSNYNEQFF. Looking up the rest from reference TRBV28 and TRBJ2-1 gives the full variable domain: DVKVTQSSRYLVKRTGEKVFLECVQDMDHENMFWYRQDPGLGLRLIYFSYDVKMKEKGDIPEGYSVSREKKERFSLILESASTNQTSMYLCASYRSNYNEQFFGPGTRLTVL.

This rearrangement joins TRBV27 to TRBJ2-1; no firm D call. Germline V lookup: CDR1 MNHEY, CDR2 SMNVEV (reference sequence). The V end was cut by 4 bases, the J end by 0 bases, with 7 bases between. The CDR3 contains 14 residues. The CDR3: CASSWGNSYNEQFF. For the CDR3, the DNA is TGTGCCAGCAGTTGGGGTAACTCCTACAATGAGCAGTTCTTC.

J is TRBJ2-7 and V is TRBV20-1; no definite D call. CDR1 DFQATT and CDR2 SNEGSKA come from the germline V gene (reference sequence). Trimming removed 5 bases from V and 2 bases from J, with 4 bases in between. The CDR3 is 10 residues long. The CDR3 loop reads CSAPTYEQYF. The CDR3 DNA is TGCAGTGCTCCGACCTACGAGCAGTACTTC.

V gene TRBV5-6 combines with J gene TRBJ1-1; D not certain. CDR3 length: 13 amino acids. V lost 2 bases and J lost 1, with 6 bases in between. Germline V lookup: CDR1 SGHDT, CDR2 YYEEEE. This chain's CDR3 is CASSFATNTEAFF. CDR3 nucleotide sequence: TGTGCCAGCAGCTTTGCAACGAACACTGAAGCTTTCTTT.

This clone was seen only once. The chain employs TRBV25-1 and TRBJ2-1; D is possibly TRBD2 (5 bases). Trimming removed 1 base at V and 7 bases at J, with 11 bases between. The CDR3 has 14 residues. The germline V gene has CDR1 MGHDK and CDR2 SYGVNS. CDR3 amino acids: CASSESEGENEQFF. The CDR3, as DNA: TGTGCCAGCAGTGAATCCGAGGGAGAGAATGAGCAGTTCTTC.